The T cell receptor (beta chain) under discussion was sequenced for a study of control samples from healthy donors and cancer patients. This CDR3 is 15 amino acids long. Trimming stripped 1 base from V and 5 bases from J, with 12 bases between. Germline CDR1 and CDR2: KGHDR and SFDVKD. The assay was immunoSEQ multiplex PCR, and TCRdb's table has in-frame clones only and misses some. The sample holds around 45,000 clones, roughly 77% seen once. Sequencing input: formalin-fixed, paraffin-embedded tissue. V is TRBV24-1 and J is TRBJ2-3; D gene unclear. The TCR was taken from a male donor with melanoma. The CDR3: CATSDFLTRGDTQYF. CDR3 nucleotide sequence: TGTGCCACCAGTGATTTTCTGACCCGCGGAGATACGCAGTATTTT.